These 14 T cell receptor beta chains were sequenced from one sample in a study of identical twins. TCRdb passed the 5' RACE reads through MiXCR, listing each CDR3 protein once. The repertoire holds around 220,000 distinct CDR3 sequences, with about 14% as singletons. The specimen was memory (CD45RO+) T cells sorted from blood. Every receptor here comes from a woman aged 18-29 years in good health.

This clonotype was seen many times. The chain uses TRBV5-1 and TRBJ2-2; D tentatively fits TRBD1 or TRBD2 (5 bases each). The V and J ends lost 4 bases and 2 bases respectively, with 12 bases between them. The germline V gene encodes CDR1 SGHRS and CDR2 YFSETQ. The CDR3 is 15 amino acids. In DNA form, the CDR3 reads TGCGCCAGCAGCGTCGGGACGGCTAACACCGGGGAGCTGTTTTTT. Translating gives CASSVGTANTGELFF.

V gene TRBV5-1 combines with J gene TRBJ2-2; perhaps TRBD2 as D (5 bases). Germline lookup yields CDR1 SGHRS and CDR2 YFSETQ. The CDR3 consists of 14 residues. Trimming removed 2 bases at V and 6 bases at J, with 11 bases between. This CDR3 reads CASSFGLAPGELFF. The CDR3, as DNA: TGCGCCAGCAGCTTCGGGCTAGCCCCCGGGGAGCTGTTTTTT. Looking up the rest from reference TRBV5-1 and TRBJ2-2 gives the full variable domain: KAGVTQTPRYLIKTRGQQVTLSCSPISGHRSVSWYQQTPGQGLQFLFEYFSETQRNKGNFPGRFSGRQFSNSRSEMNVSTLELGDSALYLCASSFGLAPGELFFGEGSRLTVL.

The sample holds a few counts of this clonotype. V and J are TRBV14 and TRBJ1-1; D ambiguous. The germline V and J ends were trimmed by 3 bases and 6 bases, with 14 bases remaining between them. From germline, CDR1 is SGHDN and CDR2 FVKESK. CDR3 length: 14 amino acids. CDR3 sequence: CASSHPGPLAEAFF. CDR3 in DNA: TGTGCCAGCAGCCATCCCGGGCCGTTGGCTGAAGCTTTCTTT.

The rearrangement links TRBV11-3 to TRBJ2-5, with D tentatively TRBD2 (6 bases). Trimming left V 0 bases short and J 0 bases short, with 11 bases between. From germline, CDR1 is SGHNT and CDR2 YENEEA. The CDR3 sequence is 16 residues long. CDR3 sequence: CASSLELAVNQETQYF. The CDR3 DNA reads TGTGCCAGCAGCTTAGAGTTAGCGGTAAACCAAGAGACCCAGTACTTC. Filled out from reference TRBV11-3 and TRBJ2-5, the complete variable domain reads EAGVVQSPRYKIIEKKQPVAFWCNPISGHNTLYWYLQNLGQGPELLIRYENEEAVDDSQLPKDRFSAERLKGVDSTLKIQPAELGDSAVYLCASSLELAVNQETQYFGPGTRLLVL.

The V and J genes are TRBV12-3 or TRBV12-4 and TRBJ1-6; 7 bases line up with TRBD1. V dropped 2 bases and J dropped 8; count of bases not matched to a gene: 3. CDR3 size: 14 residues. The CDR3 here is CASSLNRGDSPLHF. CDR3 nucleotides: TGTGCCAGCAGTTTAAACAGGGGAGATTCACCCCTCCACTTT.

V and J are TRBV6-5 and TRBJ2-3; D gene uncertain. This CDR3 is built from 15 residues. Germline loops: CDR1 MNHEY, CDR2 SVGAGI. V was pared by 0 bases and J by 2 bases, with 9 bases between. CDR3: CASSYSASYTDTQYF. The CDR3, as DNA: TGTGCCAGCAGTTACTCGGCCAGCTACACAGATACGCAGTATTTT.

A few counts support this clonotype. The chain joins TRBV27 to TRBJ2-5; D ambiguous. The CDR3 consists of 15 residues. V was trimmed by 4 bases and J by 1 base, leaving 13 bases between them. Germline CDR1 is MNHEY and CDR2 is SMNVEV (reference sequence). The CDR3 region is CASSSRTRPQETQYF. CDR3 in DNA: TGTGCCAGCAGTTCCCGGACCAGGCCCCAAGAGACCCAGTACTTC.

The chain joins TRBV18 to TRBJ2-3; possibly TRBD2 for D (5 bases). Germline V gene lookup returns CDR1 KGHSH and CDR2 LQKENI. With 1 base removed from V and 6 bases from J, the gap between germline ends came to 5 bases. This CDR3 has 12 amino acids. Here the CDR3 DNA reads TGTGCCAGCTCACCACAGCGGGATACGCAGTATTTT. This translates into CASSPQRDTQYF.

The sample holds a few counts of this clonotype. In DNA, the CDR3 is TGCAGTGCTAGACATCGAAACATTCAGTACTTC. This codes for CSARHRNIQYF. This chain joins TRBV20-1 and TRBJ2-4; no definite D call. Germline lookup yields CDR1 DFQATT and CDR2 SNEGSKA (reference sequence). This CDR3 region has 11 residues. V lost 2 bases and J 6 bases, leaving 5 bases between the germline ends.

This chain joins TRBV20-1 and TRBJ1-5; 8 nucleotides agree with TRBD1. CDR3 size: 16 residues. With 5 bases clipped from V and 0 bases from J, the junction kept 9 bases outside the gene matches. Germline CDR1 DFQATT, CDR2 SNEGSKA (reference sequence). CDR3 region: CSAHAGGPYSNQPQHF. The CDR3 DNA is TGCAGTGCTCACGCAGGGGGCCCGTATAGCAATCAGCCCCAGCATTTT.

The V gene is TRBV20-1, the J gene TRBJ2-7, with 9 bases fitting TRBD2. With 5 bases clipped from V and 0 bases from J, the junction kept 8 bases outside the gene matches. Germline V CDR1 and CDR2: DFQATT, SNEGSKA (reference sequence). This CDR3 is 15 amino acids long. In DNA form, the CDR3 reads TGCAGTGCTGCCGGGACTAGCCGATTCTCCTACGAGCAGTACTTC. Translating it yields CSAAGTSRFSYEQYF.

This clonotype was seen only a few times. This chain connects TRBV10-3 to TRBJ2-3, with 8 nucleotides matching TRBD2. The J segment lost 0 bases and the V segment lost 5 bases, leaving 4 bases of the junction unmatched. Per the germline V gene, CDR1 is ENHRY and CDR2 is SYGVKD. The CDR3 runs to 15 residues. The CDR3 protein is CAISQTSESTDTQYF. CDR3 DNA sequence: TGTGCCATCAGTCAGACTAGCGAGAGCACAGATACGCAGTATTTT.

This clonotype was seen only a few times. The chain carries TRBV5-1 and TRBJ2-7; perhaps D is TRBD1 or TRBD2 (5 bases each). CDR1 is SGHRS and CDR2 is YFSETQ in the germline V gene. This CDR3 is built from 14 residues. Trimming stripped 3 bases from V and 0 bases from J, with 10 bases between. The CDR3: CASSWDGLSYEQYF. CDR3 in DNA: TGCGCCAGCAGCTGGGACGGGCTCTCCTACGAGCAGTACTTC.

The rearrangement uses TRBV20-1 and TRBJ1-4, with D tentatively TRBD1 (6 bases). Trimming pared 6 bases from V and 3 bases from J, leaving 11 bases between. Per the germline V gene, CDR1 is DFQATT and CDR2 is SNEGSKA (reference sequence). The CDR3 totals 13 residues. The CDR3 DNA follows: TGCAGTGCCCTGAGGACAGCTAATGAAAAACTGTTTTTT. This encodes CSALRTANEKLFF.